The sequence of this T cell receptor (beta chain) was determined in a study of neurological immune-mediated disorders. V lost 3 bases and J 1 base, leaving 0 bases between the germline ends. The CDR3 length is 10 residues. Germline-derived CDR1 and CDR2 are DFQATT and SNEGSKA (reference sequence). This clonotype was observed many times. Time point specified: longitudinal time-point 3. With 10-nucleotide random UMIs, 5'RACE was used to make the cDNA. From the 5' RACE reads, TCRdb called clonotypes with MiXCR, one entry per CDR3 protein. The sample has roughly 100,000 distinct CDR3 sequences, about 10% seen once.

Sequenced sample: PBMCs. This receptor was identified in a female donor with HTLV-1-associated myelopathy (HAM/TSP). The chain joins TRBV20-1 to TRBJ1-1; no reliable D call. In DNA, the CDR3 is TGCAGTGCTAGGAACACTGAAGCTTTCTTT. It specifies CSARNTEAFF.